Shown below are 23 T cell receptor beta chains from a single sample sequenced in a study of Ad26.COV2.S vaccination and SARS-CoV-2 variants. Treatment given: approximately 18 received Ad26.COV2.S at low or high dose, single or two shots; 5 received placebo; per-sample allocation not given. Sampling happened 63 days after the first vaccine or placebo injection. The method was immunoSEQ multiplex PCR; TCRdb's version includes in-frame clones alone and lacks a portion of them. This table holds 410,000 or so clones, about 93% found once. Here the sequenced sample was peripheral blood, taken in a trial of Ad26.COV2.S vaccine versus placebo. These receptors came from a person between 18 and 60 years old who received the Ad26.COV2.S COVID-19 vaccine or a placebo.

The chain uses TRBV12-3 or TRBV12-4 and TRBJ1-5; 7 positions match TRBD1. V was clipped by 4 bases and J by 6 bases; unmatched bases: 3. This CDR3 has 13 amino acids. The CDR3 reads CASSSGDSQPQHF. The CDR3 DNA reads TGTGCCAGCAGTTCAGGGGACAGTCAGCCCCAGCATTTT.

This chain connects TRBV4-1 to TRBJ2-1; TRBD1 might be the D (6 bases). This CDR3 is built from 17 residues. V lost 4 bases and J 7 bases, leaving 23 bases between the germline ends. CDR1 and CDR2 (germline): MGHRA, YSYEKL. The CDR3 region has the DNA TGCGCCAGCAGCCTAACAGGGCTGGGGGCCGGTACGAATGAGCAGTTCTTC. Translating gives CASSLTGLGAGTNEQFF.

The gene calls are TRBV7-9 and TRBJ1-1; D not certain. CDR3 length: 9 amino acids. The V end was cut by 4 bases, the J end by 8 bases, with 2 bases between. Germline V gene data show CDR1 as SEHNR and CDR2 as FQNEAQ (reference sequence). The CDR3 region has the DNA TGTGCCAGCAGCTCCGAAGCTTTCTTT. Its protein is CASSSEAFF.

The chain has TRBV28 and TRBJ2-7; the match to TRBD1 covers 10 bases. The CDR3 totals 14 residues. V dropped 3 bases and J dropped 6; count of bases not matched to a gene: 5. Germline-derived CDR1 and CDR2 are MDHEN and SYDVKM. The DNA of the CDR3 is TGTGCCAGCAGTTTGTTGGGACAGGGGAGCGAGCAGTACTTC. This sequence encodes CASSLLGQGSEQYF.

V usage is TRBV7-9 and J usage is TRBJ2-5, with 10 bases matching TRBD1. Germline loops: CDR1 SEHNR, CDR2 FQNEAQ (reference sequence). The length of the CDR3 is 17 residues. V was clipped by 4 bases and J by 1 base; unmatched bases: 9. DNA of the CDR3: TGTGCCAGCAGCTCCGGGACAGGGGTCTTGTTCCAAGAGACCCAGTACTTC. Protein: CASSSGTGVLFQETQYF.

With regard to this clone: The same CDR3 also results from other DNA sequences found in this sample. V gene TRBV7-6 combines with J gene TRBJ2-1; D not certain. The ends were cut back, 1 base at V and 3 bases at J, with 7 bases in the middle. Per the germline V gene, CDR1 is SGHVS and CDR2 is FNYEAQ. The CDR3 is 14 amino acids. The CDR3 reads CASSLESGYNEQFF. DNA of the CDR3: TGTGCCAGCAGCTTAGAGTCGGGCTACAATGAGCAGTTCTTC.

V is TRBV5-1 and J is TRBJ1-6; possibly TRBD1 for D (6 bases). The V gene's germline CDR1 is SGHRS and CDR2 YFSETQ. This CDR3 region has 15 residues. The V end was cut by 0 bases, the J end by 10 bases, with 14 bases between. The CDR3: CASSLEGRGGSPLHF. The CDR3 coding sequence is TGCGCCAGCAGCTTGGAGGGCAGGGGTGGATCACCCCTCCACTTT.

The rearrangement joins TRBV7-2 to TRBJ2-2; TRBD2 might be the D (6 bases). This CDR3 is 16 amino acids long. V was clipped by 5 bases and J by 1 base, with 14 bases between them. The germline CDR1 and CDR2 sequences are SGHTA and FQGNSA. CDR3 region: CASSAMGGMNTGELFF. The CDR3 coding sequence is TGTGCCAGCAGCGCAATGGGCGGGATGAACACCGGGGAGCTGTTTTTT.

This chain links TRBV12-3 or TRBV12-4 with TRBJ1-3; a weak D match, TRBD1 (5 bases). Trimming took 11 bases from V and 3 from J, leaving 14 bases between them. The CDR3 sequence is 13 residues long. CDR3 sequence (DNA): TGTGCCTCCTTTAGGGGATATGGAAACACCATATATTTT. It is translated as CASFRGYGNTIYF.

V and J are TRBV19 and TRBJ2-7; 9 bases agree with TRBD2. Germline-derived CDR1 and CDR2 are LNHDA and SQIVND (reference sequence). CDR3 length: 13 residues. The CDR3 loop reads CASGASGTYEQYF. In nucleotides, the CDR3 is TGTGCTAGCGGGGCTAGCGGGACTTACGAGCAGTACTTC. Full variable domain (outside the CDR3, taken from reference TRBV19 and TRBJ2-7): DGGITQSPKYLFRKEGQNVTLSCEQNLNHDAMYWYRQDPGQGLRLIYYSQIVNDFQKGDIAEGYSVSREKKESFPLTVTSAQKNPTAFYLCASGASGTYEQYFGPGTRLTVT.

The CDR3 region is CASSPWGGGMNTEAFF. CDR3 coding DNA: TGTGCCAGCAGCCCTTGGGGGGGAGGGATGAACACTGAAGCTTTCTTT. V is TRBV7-9 and J is TRBJ1-1, with D possibly matching TRBD1 (5 bases). CDR1 SEHNR and CDR2 FQNEAQ come from the germline V gene (reference sequence). The V end was cut by 5 bases, the J end by 0 bases, with 16 bases between. This CDR3 has 16 amino acids.

In the case of this clone: In the same sample, other DNA sequences code for this CDR3. CDR3 in DNA: TGTGCCAGCTCACCGGGACAGTCTTCCTACGAGCAGTACTTC. Its protein product is CASSPGQSSYEQYF. The chain employs TRBV18 and TRBJ2-7; 7 nucleotides align to TRBD1. The germline V gene has CDR1 KGHSH and CDR2 LQKENI. V gave up 3 bases and J gave up 1 base; unmatched junction bases: 3. The CDR3 spans 14 residues.

CDR3 in DNA: TGTGCCATCAGTGAGTCGAGACGGACAGGGAGCCAGCCCCAGCATTTT. This gives the protein CAISESRRTGSQPQHF. The chain uses TRBV10-3 and TRBJ1-5; TRBD1 matches at 8 bases. V shed 0 bases and J 7 bases; nucleotides not matched to a gene: 8. Looked up from germline, CDR1 is ENHRY and CDR2 is SYGVKD. CDR3 length: 16 amino acids.

The CDR3 coding sequence is TGTGCCAGCAGCGTTATAAGCTCTGGGGCCAACGTCCTGACTTTC. This translates into CASSVISSGANVLTF. The chain carries TRBV9 and TRBJ2-6; D is ambiguous. The germline CDR1 and CDR2 sequences are SGDLS and YYNGEE. Trimming stripped 2 bases from V and 0 bases from J, with 6 bases between. This CDR3 comprises 15 residues.

This chain joins TRBV19 and TRBJ2-7; TRBD1 agrees at 8 bases. CDR1 LNHDA and CDR2 SQIVND come from the germline V gene (reference sequence). This CDR3 region has 13 residues. V trimming: 7 bases; J trimming: 4 bases; junction bases outside the gene matches: 6. The CDR3 nucleotides read TGTGCCAGTACCGACAGGGGTCGATACGAGCAGTACTTC. The encoded protein is CASTDRGRYEQYF.

The chain combines TRBV5-4 with TRBJ2-5; D tentatively reads TRBD1 or TRBD2 (5 bases each). The CDR3 consists of 13 residues. Trimming pared 0 bases from V and 5 bases from J, leaving 8 bases between. Germline CDR1 and CDR2: SGHNT and YYREEE (reference sequence). The CDR3 loop reads CASSLDWGETQYF. Here the CDR3 DNA reads TGTGCCAGCAGCTTGGACTGGGGGGAGACCCAGTACTTC.

This chain uses TRBV7-9 with TRBJ1-2; D unclear. Deletions cut 6 bases from V and 6 bases from J, with 5 bases between. Germline V gene lookup returns CDR1 SEHNR and CDR2 FQNEAQ (reference sequence). The CDR3 contains 10 residues. DNA of the CDR3: TGTGCCAGCAGAGGAGATGGCTACACCTTC. Translated: CASRGDGYTF.

The chain combines TRBV9 with TRBJ2-2; TRBD2 matches at 12 bases. V trimming: 2 bases; J trimming: 6 bases; junction bases outside the gene matches: 2. The V gene's germline CDR1 is SGDLS and CDR2 YYNGEE. The CDR3 is 15 residues long. This chain's CDR3 is CASSVTSGRPGELFF. As DNA, the CDR3 is TGTGCCAGCAGCGTGACTAGCGGGAGACCCGGGGAGCTGTTTTTT.

In DNA, the CDR3 is TGTGCCAGCAGCTCGGGACTAGCGGGAGAACCTACCCCCTACGAGCAGTACTTC. Protein product: CASSSGLAGEPTPYEQYF. The chain uses TRBV7-6 and TRBJ2-7; 14 bases are shared with TRBD2. Unmatched junction bases numbered 10, after V lost 4 bases and J lost 2 bases. There are 18 residues in the CDR3. Germline V gene data show CDR1 as SGHVS and CDR2 as FNYEAQ.

The rearrangement joins TRBV5-1 to TRBJ2-5; TRBD2 matches at 8 bases. Germline V gene sequence: CDR1 SGHRS, CDR2 YFSETQ. Trimming removed 2 bases from V and 5 bases from J; junction bases left unmatched: 8. The CDR3 loop spans 15 amino acids. In nucleotides, the CDR3 is TGCGCCAGCAGCTTAGCGGGAGCTAGGGGGGAGACCCAGTACTTC. Translating gives CASSLAGARGETQYF. The entire variable domain, with the rest obtained from reference TRBV5-1 and TRBJ2-5, is as follows: KAGVTQTPRYLIKTRGQQVTLSCSPISGHRSVSWYQQTPGQGLQFLFEYFSETQRNKGNFPGRFSGRQFSNSRSEMNVSTLELGDSALYLCASSLAGARGETQYFGPGTRLLVL.

The V and J genes are TRBV18 and TRBJ1-4; weak D call: TRBD1 (5 bases). The CDR3 covers 15 residues. Between the trimmed V and J ends, which lost 1 base and 7 bases, there was a span of 13 bases. Germline assignment: CDR1 KGHSH and CDR2 LQKENI. As DNA, the CDR3 is TGTGCCAGCTCACCACGGCCAGGGATGGGTGAAAAACTGTTTTTT. It encodes CASSPRPGMGEKLFF.

This chain connects TRBV5-8 to TRBJ2-2, with D perhaps TRBD2 (6 bases). V shed 6 bases and J shed 0 bases, with 15 bases lying between them. Germline CDR1 is SGHTS and CDR2 is YDEGEE. The length of the CDR3 is 16 residues. The CDR3 spells CASILGGSANTGELFF. The CDR3 DNA sequence: TGTGCCAGCATCCTTGGGGGGAGTGCGAACACCGGGGAGCTGTTTTTT. Filled out from reference TRBV5-8 and TRBJ2-2, the complete variable domain reads EAGVTQSPTHLIKTRGQQATLRCSPISGHTSVYWYQQALGLGLQFLLWYDEGEERNRGNFPPRFSGRQFPNYSSELNVNALELEDSALYLCASILGGSANTGELFFGEGSRLTVL.

The chain employs TRBV7-2 and TRBJ2-3; TRBD1 might be the D (6 bases). CDR3 length: 14 residues. Germline lookup yields CDR1 SGHTA and CDR2 FQGNSA. V lost 5 bases and J lost 3, with 12 bases in between. Here the CDR3 DNA reads TGTGCCAGCAGCCCCCGGACAGATACAGATACGCAGTATTTT. Its translation: CASSPRTDTDTQYF.